The 26 T cell receptor beta chains below come from one sample, sequenced in a study of human T cells and chemical hapten exposure. TCRdb independently ran MiXCR on the RACE reads; one entry per CDR3 protein. Found here are 40,000 to 45,000 distinct CDR3 sequences, 8.9% of them singletons; the top ten hold 15%. Specified time point: patch test 2, 6 weeks after DPC sensitization. The treatment: therapeutic diphenylcyclopropenone sensitization with weekly scalp DPC. The sample was whole blood, taken in connection with sensitization to the hapten diphenylcyclopropenone (DPC). The receptors were gathered from a woman aged 40 to 50 with alopecia areata. Some clones in this sample may be carry-over from other donors' samples.

This clonotype was picked up a small number of times. CDR3: CTLRDHNEQFF. The CDR3 DNA sequence: TGCACCTTACGTGACCACAATGAGCAGTTCTTC. The chain joins TRBV29-1 to TRBJ2-1; D is uncertain. Germline loops: CDR1 SQVTM, CDR2 ANQGSEA. CDR3 length: 11 residues.

This clonotype was observed at least ten times. This chain links TRBV28 with TRBJ1-1; D gene ambiguous. Trimming took off 6 bases at V and 3 bases at J, with 8 bases between the two ends. The CDR3 is 12 amino acids. CDR1 and CDR2 from the germline V gene are MDHEN and SYDVKM. The CDR3: CASRSVDTEAFF. CDR3 in DNA: TGTGCCAGCAGGTCTGTGGACACTGAAGCTTTCTTT.

V is TRBV15 and J is TRBJ2-3; TRBD2 agrees at 7 bases. CDR1 LNHNV and CDR2 YYDKDF come from the germline V gene (reference sequence). V shed 5 bases, J shed 3 bases, and the junction held 14 bases outside the gene matches. There are 17 residues in the CDR3. The CDR3 spells CATSGLAVGIGTDTQYF. CDR3 coding DNA: TGTGCCACCAGCGGCCTAGCGGTGGGTATAGGAACAGATACGCAGTATTTT.

This clonotype was detected many times. The chain carries TRBV24-1 and TRBJ2-1; 13 bases are shared with TRBD2. Germline V CDR1 and CDR2: KGHDR, SFDVKD. This CDR3 is built from 14 residues. The J segment lost 8 bases and the V segment lost 6 bases, leaving 3 bases of the junction unmatched. The CDR3 coding sequence is TGTGCCACCAGTCGGACTAGCGGGGGCTATGAGCAGTTCTTC. Protein sequence: CATSRTSGGYEQFF.

This clonotype was seen repeatedly, ten times or more. The chain employs TRBV10-3 and TRBJ1-5; D gene unclear. Trimming removed 3 bases at V and 3 bases at J, with 9 bases between. In germline, CDR1 is ENHRY, CDR2 SYGVKD. The CDR3 has 14 residues. For the CDR3, the DNA is TGTGCCATCAGTGATTGGGGTGACAATCAGCCCCAGCATTTT. It encodes CAISDWGDNQPQHF.

This clonotype has more than one count but fewer than ten. CDR3 region: CASSQQHYSNQPQHF. As DNA, the CDR3 is TGCGCCAGCAGCCAACAGCACTATAGCAATCAGCCCCAGCATTTT. The chain recombines TRBV4-1 with TRBJ1-5; D remains unclear. The CDR3 runs 15 residues. V dropped 2 bases and J dropped 0 bases, with 8 bases sitting between them. Germline V gene data show CDR1 as MGHRA and CDR2 as YSYEKL.

This sequence joins TRBV5-1 and TRBJ2-5, with D hard to call. Deletions cut 2 bases from V and 3 bases from J, with 14 bases between. The length of the CDR3 is 15 residues. Per germline, CDR1 SGHRS and CDR2 YFSETQ. DNA of the CDR3: TGCGCCAGCAGCTTCATTCCTCAGAACAAAGAGACCCAGTACTTC. This translates into CASSFIPQNKETQYF.

The sample holds many counts of this clonotype. The V gene is TRBV29-1, the J gene TRBJ2-1, with D uncertain. Germline V gives CDR1 SQVTM, CDR2 ANQGSEA. This CDR3 spans 11 amino acids. Trimming removed 4 bases at V and 3 bases at J, with 4 bases between. The CDR3 DNA follows: TGCAGCGTTGCTAGCTACAATGAGCAGTTCTTC. Translating gives CSVASYNEQFF.

The chain is built from TRBV28 and TRBJ2-3, with D possibly matching TRBD1 (6 bases). Trimming removed 2 bases at V and 2 bases at J, with 14 bases between. The CDR3 runs to 16 residues. Looked up from germline, CDR1 is MDHEN and CDR2 is SYDVKM. CDR3 DNA sequence: TGTGCCAGCAGTTTAGGCCTAGGGGGAGTCACAGATACGCAGTATTTT. It yields the protein CASSLGLGGVTDTQYF.

This clonotype was seen only a few times. The V and J genes are TRBV5-8 and TRBJ1-1; D is unresolved. V lost 1 base to trimming and J lost 5 bases, with 12 bases between them. Germline CDR1 is SGHTS and CDR2 is YDEGEE. CDR3 length: 14 amino acids. DNA of the CDR3: TGTGCCAGCAGCTTGTGGGATTACGGGACTGAAGCTTTCTTT. Translating gives CASSLWDYGTEAFF.

This clonotype was observed at least ten times. The chain has TRBV12-3 or TRBV12-4 and TRBJ1-3; a possible D gene is TRBD1 (5 bases). The CDR3 is 15 amino acids. The V gene lost 1 base and the J gene lost 2 bases, with 9 bases spanning the gap. This CDR3 reads CASSLVPRAGNTIYF. As DNA, the CDR3 is TGTGCCAGCAGTTTAGTACCCAGGGCTGGAAACACCATATATTTT.

This clonotype occurred many times. The rearrangement joins TRBV20-1 to TRBJ1-6; 8 bases align to TRBD1. CDR1 is DFQATT and CDR2 is SNEGSKA in the germline V gene (reference sequence). The junction had 13 bases not matched to a gene; V was cut back by 6 bases and J by 9 bases. This CDR3 spans 15 amino acids. The CDR3: CSADPSAGGTSPLHF. DNA for the CDR3: TGCAGTGCCGACCCTTCGGCAGGGGGCACTTCACCCCTCCACTTT.

This clonotype has a count of ten or more. The chain is built from TRBV12-3 or TRBV12-4 and TRBJ2-3; D unclear. This CDR3 has 16 residues. V lost 4 bases to trimming and J lost 0 bases, with 14 bases between them. CDR3 DNA sequence: TGTGCCAGCAGTTCGGTTGGGGATCCTAGCACAGATACGCAGTATTTT. It translates to CASSSVGDPSTDTQYF.

This clonotype was counted ten times or more. The rearrangement uses TRBV7-2 and TRBJ1-1; D is unclear. Trimming cost V 1 base and J 1 base, with 4 bases left between them. The CDR3 has 13 residues. Germline V lookup: CDR1 SGHTA, CDR2 FQGNSA. CDR3 in amino acids: CASSLVENTEAFF. CDR3 DNA: TGTGCCAGCAGCTTAGTGGAGAACACTGAAGCTTTCTTT.

This clonotype showed up many times. This chain connects TRBV12-3 or TRBV12-4 to TRBJ1-1; D unclear. V was cut by 0 bases and J by 4 bases, with 12 bases left in between. The CDR3 loop spans 15 amino acids. The DNA for the CDR3 is TGTGCCAGCAGTTTAGCCCGGGCTGTGCCCACTGAAGCTTTCTTT. The encoded protein is CASSLARAVPTEAFF.

This clonotype was counted ten times or more. The V gene is TRBV20-1, the J gene TRBJ2-1, with D tentatively TRBD1 or TRBD2 (5 bases each). The length of the CDR3 is 14 residues. Trimming stripped 0 bases from V and 3 bases from J, with 9 bases between. Germline V gene lookup returns CDR1 DFQATT and CDR2 SNEGSKA (reference sequence). Here the CDR3 reads CSARDVGRYNEQFF. The CDR3 DNA sequence: TGCAGTGCTAGAGATGTGGGACGCTACAATGAGCAGTTCTTC.

This clonotype was observed many times. As DNA, the CDR3 is TGCAGCGGTTTTGAGGCACCGCCCTACAATGAGCAGTTCTTC. Translation gives CSGFEAPPYNEQFF. This chain joins TRBV29-1 and TRBJ2-1, with D unresolved. The ends were cut back, 7 bases at V and 2 bases at J, with 15 bases in the middle. CDR1 SQVTM and CDR2 ANQGSEA come from the germline V gene. The CDR3 sequence is 14 residues long.

In this sample, this clonotype turned up a few times. V usage is TRBV6-5 and J usage is TRBJ2-2; perhaps TRBD1 as D (6 bases). The germline CDR1 and CDR2 sequences are MNHEY and SVGAGI. V was cut by 6 bases and J by 4 bases, with 15 bases left in between. The CDR3 contains 15 residues. The CDR3 DNA follows: TGTGCCAGCAGCGCCCCGGGACACACCACCGGGGAGCTGTTTTTT. Translation: CASSAPGHTTGELFF.

The chain couples TRBV2 to TRBJ2-5; D may be TRBD1 or TRBD2 (5 bases each). This CDR3 has 13 residues. V was pared by 9 bases and J by 7 bases, with 18 bases between. CDR1 and CDR2 (germline): SNHLY, FYNNEI. CDR3 sequence (DNA): TGTGCCAGTAGATACCGGGACGTAGGGACCCAGTACTTC. Residues: CASRYRDVGTQYF.

In this sample, this clonotype turned up many times. The V gene is TRBV7-8, the J gene TRBJ1-1; no clear D. Trimming removed 1 base at V and 0 bases at J, with 9 bases between. The germline V gene encodes CDR1 SGHVS and CDR2 FQNEAQ. This CDR3 has 15 amino acids. This CDR3 reads CASSLVRPMNTEAFF. The CDR3, as DNA: TGTGCCAGCAGCTTAGTCCGACCCATGAACACTGAAGCTTTCTTT.

In its sample, this clonotype was seen many times. V usage is TRBV19 and J usage is TRBJ2-1; D is unresolved. CDR1 is LNHDA, CDR2 SQIVND, per germline (reference sequence). CDR3 size: 11 residues. Trimming removed 9 bases from V and 6 bases from J, with 9 bases in between. The CDR3 region is CASKGANEQFF. In nucleotides, the CDR3 is TGTGCCAGCAAGGGTGCCAATGAGCAGTTCTTC. Full variable domain (rest looked up from reference TRBV19 and TRBJ2-1): DGGITQSPKYLFRKEGQNVTLSCEQNLNHDAMYWYRQDPGQGLRLIYYSQIVNDFQKGDIAEGYSVSREKKESFPLTVTSAQKNPTAFYLCASKGANEQFFGPGTRLTVL.

This chain connects TRBV5-1 to TRBJ1-2; weak D call: TRBD1 (5 bases). The CDR3 has 15 amino acids. Germline V lookup: CDR1 SGHRS, CDR2 YFSETQ. With 4 bases removed from V and 1 base from J, the gap between germline ends came to 14 bases. The CDR3 nucleotides are TGCGCCAGCAGCACCGGGACCGAACATAACTATGGCTACACCTTC. Protein product: CASSTGTEHNYGYTF.

The sample holds a few counts of this clonotype. The chain carries TRBV28 and TRBJ1-1; no reliable D call. The CDR3 is 13 residues long. Germline V gene lookup returns CDR1 MDHEN and CDR2 SYDVKM. Trimming pared 2 bases from V and 1 base from J, leaving 5 bases between. The CDR3 is CASSLRSNTEAFF. Written as DNA, the CDR3 is TGTGCCAGCAGTTTACGCTCGAACACTGAAGCTTTCTTT.

Ten or more counts support this clonotype. This sequence joins TRBV6-1 and TRBJ2-6, with TRBD1 matching over 7 bases. CDR3 length: 17 amino acids. Looked up from germline, CDR1 is MNHNS and CDR2 is SASEGT. The V segment lost 6 bases and the J segment 1 base; nucleotides outside the gene matches: 9. The chain's CDR3 is CASSPTGTASGANVLTF. The DNA of the CDR3 is TGTGCCAGCAGCCCAACCGGGACAGCGTCTGGGGCCAACGTCCTGACTTTC.

Ten or more counts support this clonotype. The genes are TRBV20-1 and TRBJ2-3; 7 nucleotides agree with TRBD1. This CDR3 is 15 amino acids long. J gave up 2 bases and V 2 bases, and 7 bases lay outside the gene matches. Germline V gene sequence: CDR1 DFQATT, CDR2 SNEGSKA (reference sequence). DNA for the CDR3: TGCAGTGCTAGATCAGGGGGACGAAACACAGATACGCAGTATTTT. Encoded protein: CSARSGGRNTDTQYF.

This clonotype was recorded many times. This sequence joins TRBV6-5 and TRBJ2-6, with D unresolved. Germline CDR1 reads MNHEY; CDR2 reads SVGAGI. The CDR3 has 14 residues. V was pared by 5 bases and J by 9 bases, with 14 bases between. The CDR3 reads CASSLLTINNVLTF. The CDR3 bases are TGTGCCAGCAGTCTCCTCACAATCAACAACGTCCTGACTTTC.